This T cell receptor beta chain derives from a study of siplizumab effects on memory and regulatory T cells. Study-level findings and limits: Unstimulated subset assignment was obtained for only a minor fraction of alloreactive clones. Relative to controls at about 28%, mappable alloreactive CD4+ clones exhibited a mean Treg-derived proportion of less than 70% with siplizumab. Unstimulated naive T cells seemed to show more diversity than memory cells did, and they also seemed to be among the major contributors to the alloresponse.

Assays covered around 10^5 TCR templates per sample. Here immunoSEQ multiplex PCR was the method, and the copy in TCRdb shows in-frame clones only, minus some. Seen here are under 140,000 clones, more than 90% observed once, and the top ten hold approximately 1.2%. This clone was counted a single time. What it recognizes is unknown. Germline V gene data show CDR1 as SGHTA and CDR2 as FQGNSA. The CDR3 runs 16 residues. V dropped 7 bases and J dropped 1 base, with 17 bases sitting between them. Sequencing was performed on CD4+ T cells sorted from blood. This TCR was recovered from a human donor in good health. The chain couples TRBV7-2 to TRBJ1-3, with D maybe TRBD1 (5 bases). CDR3: CASTPRSGLSGNTIYF. The CDR3 DNA sequence: TGTGCCAGCACCCCAAGGTCAGGGCTATCTGGAAACACCATATATTTT.